This is a list of T cell receptor beta chains from one sample in a study of OX40 agonist ivuxolimab in advanced cancers. Generated by immunoSEQ multiplex PCR, the TCRdb table keeps only in-frame clones and is missing some. The sample yields about 6,000 clones, 80% to 85% seen once. Sequenced material: CD4+ or CD8+ T cells sorted from blood, taken in a trial of the OX40 agonist ivuxolimab. These TCRs come from an adult with an advanced solid tumor such as melanoma, head and neck, liver or kidney cancer. The CDR3 runs from the conserved cysteine through the conserved F or W. The order of the fields is D gene, J gene, V gene, CDR3 protein, CDR3 DNA. D genes are given only for firm matches.

. | TRBJ1-6 | TRBV11-1 | CASSRQGNNSPLHF | TGTGCCAGCAGCCGCCAGGGAAATAATTCACCCCTCCACTTT
TRBD2 | TRBJ2-5 | TRBV5-1 | CASSLFLREEETQYF | TGCGCCAGCAGCTTGTTTTTGCGGGAGGAGGAGACCCAGTACTTC
. | TRBJ2-7 | TRBV13 | CASSALGQGIAYEQYF | TGTGCCAGCAGCGCCCTCGGGCAGGGTATCGCCTACGAGCAGTACTTC
TRBD1 | TRBJ1-2 | TRBV11-1 | CASSPRGRVGYTF | TGTGCCAGCAGCCCCAGGGGGCGCGTAGGCTACACCTTC
. | TRBJ2-7 | TRBV2 | CASSQYEQYF | TGTGCCAGCAGCCAGTACGAGCAGTACTTC
. | TRBJ2-2 | TRBV7-6 | CASSLDLRTANTGELFF | TGTGCCAGCAGCTTAGATTTACGAACGGCGAACACCGGGGAGCTGTTTTTT
. | TRBJ1-5 | TRBV30 | CAWSEPRQDPGSWAQHF | TGTGCCTGGAGTGAACCCAGACAGGACCCCGGATCATGGGCCCAGCATTTT
. | TRBJ2-5 | TRBV6-1 | CATTYREQGETQYF | TGTGCCACCACATACAGGGAACAAGGGGAGACCCAGTACTTC
TRBD2 | TRBJ2-7 | TRBV29-1 | CSVASGLDDYEQYF | TGCAGCGTTGCTAGCGGTCTAGACGACTACGAGCAGTACTTC
. | TRBJ2-7 | TRBV4-1 | CASSQVGGYEQYF | TGCGCCAGCAGCCAAGTCGGCGGCTACGAGCAGTACTTC
. | TRBJ1-2 | TRBV28 | CASTEGGPQGYTF | TGTGCCAGCACCGAGGGGGGGCCGCAGGGCTACACCTTC
TRBD1 | TRBJ2-7 | TRBV6-5 | CASRWTGEGGEQYF | TGTGCCAGCAGATGGACAGGGGAGGGGGGGGAGCAGTACTTC
. | TRBJ2-7 | TRBV7-9 | CASSVAPVGRALLHEQYF | TGTGCCAGCAGCGTAGCCCCTGTTGGCAGGGCCTTGTTACACGAGCAGTACTTC
. | TRBJ1-1 | TRBV5-1 | CASSLPGGMNTEAFF | TGCGCCAGCAGCTTGCCCGGCGGGATGAACACTGAAGCTTTCTTT
. | TRBJ2-5 | TRBV9 | CASSVGDRPETQYF | TGTGCCAGCAGCGTAGGGGACCGCCCAGAGACCCAGTACTTC
TRBD1 | TRBJ2-7 | TRBV27 | CASSPGTGGYEQYF | TGTGCCAGCAGTCCCGGGACAGGGGGCTACGAGCAGTACTTC
. | TRBJ1-1 | TRBV6-6 | CASSYYGGREAFF | TGTGCCAGCAGTTACTATGGCGGCCGGGAAGCTTTCTTT
. | TRBJ2-1 | TRBV6-4 | CASSSQGGGDEQFF | TGTGCCAGCAGCTCACAGGGTGGAGGGGATGAGCAGTTCTTC
. | TRBJ2-1 | TRBV6-5 | CASTPTGRDEQFF | TGTGCCAGCACCCCCACGGGGCGGGATGAGCAGTTCTTC
. | TRBJ1-5 | TRBV7-2 | CASSDRPSNQPQHF | TGTGCCAGCAGCGACCGACCTAGCAATCAGCCCCAGCATTTT
. | TRBJ1-5 | TRBV19 | CASSWGRGNQPQHF | TGTGCCAGTAGTTGGGGGCGAGGCAATCAGCCCCAGCATTTT
. | TRBJ1-2 | TRBV4-2 | CASSQETGYGYTF | TGTGCCAGCAGCCAAGAGACCGGCTATGGCTACACCTTC